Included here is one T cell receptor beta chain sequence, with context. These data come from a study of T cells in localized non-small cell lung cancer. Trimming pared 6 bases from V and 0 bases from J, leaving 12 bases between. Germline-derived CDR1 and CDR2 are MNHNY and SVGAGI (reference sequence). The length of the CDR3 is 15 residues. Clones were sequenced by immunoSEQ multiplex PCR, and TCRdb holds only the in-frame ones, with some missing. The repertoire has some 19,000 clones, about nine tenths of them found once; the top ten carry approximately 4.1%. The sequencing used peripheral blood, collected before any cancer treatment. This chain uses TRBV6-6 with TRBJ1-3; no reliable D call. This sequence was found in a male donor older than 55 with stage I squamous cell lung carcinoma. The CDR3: CASSGRAASGNTIYF. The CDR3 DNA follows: TGTGCCAGCAGCGGACGGGCAGCCTCTGGAAACACCATATATTTT.